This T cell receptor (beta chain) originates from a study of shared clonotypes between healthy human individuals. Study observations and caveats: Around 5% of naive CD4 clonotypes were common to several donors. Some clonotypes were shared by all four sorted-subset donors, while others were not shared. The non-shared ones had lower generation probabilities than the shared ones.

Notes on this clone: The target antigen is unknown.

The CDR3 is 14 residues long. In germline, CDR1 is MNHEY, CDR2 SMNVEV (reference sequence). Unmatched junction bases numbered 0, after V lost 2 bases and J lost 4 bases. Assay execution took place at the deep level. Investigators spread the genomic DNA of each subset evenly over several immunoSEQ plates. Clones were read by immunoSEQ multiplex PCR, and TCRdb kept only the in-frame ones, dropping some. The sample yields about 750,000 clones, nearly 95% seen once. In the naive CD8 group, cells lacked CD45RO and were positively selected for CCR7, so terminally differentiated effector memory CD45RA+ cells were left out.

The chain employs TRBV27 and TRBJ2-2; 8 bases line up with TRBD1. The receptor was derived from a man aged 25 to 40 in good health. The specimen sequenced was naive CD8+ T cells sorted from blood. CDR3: CASSLTGGTGELFF. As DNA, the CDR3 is TGTGCCAGCAGTTTAACAGGGGGCACCGGGGAGCTGTTTTTT.